What follows describes a single T cell receptor (beta chain). Its antigen remains unknown. The method was immunoSEQ multiplex PCR; TCRdb's version includes in-frame clones alone and lacks a portion of them. The sample includes about 77,000 clones, more than 75% of them seen just once. This specimen comes from a study of T cells in localized non-small cell lung cancer. General study findings and limits: Compared with tumor, uninvolved adjacent lung displayed greater T cell clonality, ranking highest overall. Researchers found a median about 53 of the top 100 tumor clones in adjacent lung.

This CDR3 has 15 amino acids. Germline loops: CDR1 SNHLY, CDR2 FYNNEI. Trimming at V came to 3 bases and at J to 2 bases, leaving 3 bases not matched to a gene. Sample: peripheral blood, taken before any cancer treatment. The receptor comes from a woman aged 35 to 70 with stage I squamous cell lung carcinoma. The chain recombines TRBV2 with TRBJ1-5, with 8 bases that match TRBD1. In DNA, the CDR3 is TGTGCCAGCAGTGACAGGGGGCGTGGCAATCAGCCCCAGCATTTT. It encodes CASSDRGRGNQPQHF.